Shown below are 27 T cell receptor beta chains from a single sample sequenced in a study of blood T cell repertoires in COVID-19. Assay: immunoSEQ multiplex PCR; the TCRdb copy retains only in-frame clones and omits some. The profile shows roughly 150,000 clones, 65% to 85% of them singletons. What was sequenced was peripheral blood. The receptor source for this set is a man between 65 and 85 years old with active or convalescent COVID-19.

The V call is TRBV28, the J call TRBJ2-3; D call uncertain. Deletions cut 6 bases from V and 7 bases from J, with 11 bases between. This CDR3 region has 12 residues. Germline V lookup: CDR1 MDHEN, CDR2 SYDVKM. This chain's CDR3 is CASSLREHTQYF. The CDR3 region has the DNA TGTGCCAGCAGCCTAAGAGAGCATACGCAGTATTTT.

This chain connects TRBV11-2 to TRBJ2-2; 7 bases align to TRBD1. This CDR3 comprises 17 residues. Germline assignment: CDR1 SGHAT and CDR2 FQNNGV. V lost 0 bases and J lost 4; bases outside the gene matches: 8. CDR3 nucleotides: TGTGCCAGCAGCTTAGATCGAACAGGGGTGAGCACCGGGGAGCTGTTTTTT. As protein: CASSLDRTGVSTGELFF.

This clone was found once. The genes are TRBV10-3 and TRBJ1-1; D might be TRBD1 (5 bases). V lost 2 bases to trimming and J lost 1 base, with 5 bases between them. This CDR3 is 13 amino acids long. Germline V gives CDR1 ENHRY, CDR2 SYGVKD. The CDR3 DNA sequence: TGTGCCATCAGTGAGCAGGGGAACACTGAAGCTTTCTTT. This gives the protein CAISEQGNTEAFF.

V is TRBV3-1 (or the pseudogene TRBV3-2) and J is TRBJ2-4, with 11 bases fitting TRBD1. This CDR3 has 17 residues. V lost 3 bases to trimming and J lost 8 bases; unmatched junction nucleotides: 12. The germline CDR1 and CDR2 sequences are LGHDT and YNNKEL (reference sequence). The CDR3 loop reads CASSHNVGQGARHIQYF. The CDR3 nucleotides are TGTGCCAGCAGCCACAACGTCGGACAGGGGGCGCGTCACATTCAGTACTTC.

The genes are TRBV11-2 and TRBJ2-7, with TRBD1 matching 10 bases. V was clipped by 5 bases and J by 3 bases; unmatched bases: 13. CDR1 and CDR2 from the germline V gene are SGHAT and FQNNGV. The CDR3 is 17 amino acids. This CDR3 is CASSPGAVGTGDYEQYF. CDR3 DNA: TGTGCCAGCAGCCCTGGCGCCGTCGGGACAGGGGACTACGAGCAGTACTTC.

The V call is TRBV5-1, the J call TRBJ2-2, with 8 bases fitting TRBD1. Germline V gene data show CDR1 as SGHRS and CDR2 as YFSETQ. V dropped 4 bases and J dropped 2; count of bases not matched to a gene: 1. CDR3 length: 14 amino acids. The CDR3 protein is CASSGQGNTGELFF. CDR3 bases: TGCGCCAGCAGCGGACAGGGAAACACCGGGGAGCTGTTTTTT.

The gene calls are TRBV18 and TRBJ1-1; 8 bases align to TRBD1. CDR1 KGHSH and CDR2 LQKENI come from the germline V gene. The trim removed 4 bases at V and 4 bases at J, leaving 11 bases unmatched. This CDR3 has 16 residues. CDR3 coding DNA: TGTGCCAGCTCACGACAGGGAGGACAGGGCAGCACTGAAGCTTTCTTT. Translation gives CASSRQGGQGSTEAFF.

V gene TRBV27 combines with J gene TRBJ2-5, with TRBD1 identical over 8 bases. This CDR3 is built from 16 residues. V was clipped by 3 bases and J by 4 bases; unmatched bases: 10. Germline assignment: CDR1 MNHEY and CDR2 SMNVEV (reference sequence). The CDR3 protein is CASSLGRQGWRETQYF. DNA of the CDR3: TGTGCCAGCAGTTTGGGTAGACAGGGGTGGAGAGAGACCCAGTACTTC.

This chain links TRBV20-1 with TRBJ2-7, with 7 bases aligning to TRBD2. The germline V gene encodes CDR1 DFQATT and CDR2 SNEGSKA (reference sequence). V gave up 2 bases and J gave up 9 bases; unmatched junction bases: 4. This CDR3 contains 11 residues. In DNA, the CDR3 is TGCAGTGCTAGAAGGGACTACTGGCAGTACTTC. Amino acids: CSARRDYWQYF.

The chain carries TRBV6-5 and TRBJ2-4; D is perhaps TRBD1 (6 bases). Germline V gives CDR1 MNHEY, CDR2 SVGAGI. The CDR3 has 14 residues. V lost 0 bases, J lost 3 bases, and 6 bases lay in between. CDR3 coding DNA: TGTGCCAGCAGTTACTCGGACAGCAAAAACATTCAGTACTTC. This codes for CASSYSDSKNIQYF.

This clone has a single count. The same CDR3 can be traced to other DNA sequences in this sample. This CDR3 reads CASSLAQTNYGYTF. Written as DNA, the CDR3 is TGTGCCAGCAGCTTAGCACAGACCAACTATGGCTACACCTTC. The J gene is TRBJ1-2, the V gene TRBV11-2; D is uncertain. The CDR3 is 14 residues long. Looked up from germline, CDR1 is SGHAT and CDR2 is FQNNGV. Trimming took 1 base from V and 2 from J, leaving 8 bases between them.

The chain couples TRBV3-1 (or the pseudogene TRBV3-2) to TRBJ1-3, with a possible D match to TRBD1 (5 bases). CDR3 size: 12 residues. Germline CDR1 is LGHDT and CDR2 is YNNKEL (reference sequence). Trimming took 7 bases from V and 2 from J, leaving 6 bases between them. The CDR3 loop reads CASTRAGNTIYF. CDR3 nucleotide sequence: TGTGCCAGCACCAGGGCTGGAAACACCATATATTTT.

The chain recombines TRBV11-2 with TRBJ2-5; TRBD2 matches at 8 bases. V lost 0 bases and J lost 4; bases outside the gene matches: 19. The CDR3 extends over 20 amino acids. Per germline, CDR1 SGHAT and CDR2 FQNNGV. The CDR3 loop is CASSLEGFRGGGIQRETQYF. The CDR3 DNA follows: TGTGCCAGCAGCTTAGAAGGGTTTCGGGGGGGAGGAATACAGAGAGAGACCCAGTACTTC.

The chain carries TRBV10-2 and TRBJ2-7; possibly TRBD2 for D (6 bases). This CDR3 is built from 17 residues. Looked up from germline, CDR1 is WSHSY and CDR2 is SAAADI. Deletions cut 5 bases from V and 4 bases from J, with 24 bases between. For the CDR3, the DNA is TGCGCCAGCAGTTGGACATTTGGGGATTCCGGGGGATACGAGCAGTACTTC. This codes for CASSWTFGDSGGYEQYF.

The J gene is TRBJ1-2, the V gene TRBV13; TRBD1 aligns across 8 bases. The germline gives CDR1 PRHDT, CDR2 FYEKMQ (reference sequence). The CDR3 spans 16 residues. J was trimmed by 6 bases and V by 4 bases; bases with no gene match: 13. The CDR3 protein is CASSSSRAQGVDGYTF. In DNA form, the CDR3 reads TGTGCCAGCAGCTCCTCCCGGGCACAGGGGGTAGATGGCTACACCTTC.

This rearrangement joins TRBV18 to TRBJ2-3; 9 nucleotides align to TRBD1. The germline V gene encodes CDR1 KGHSH and CDR2 LQKENI. The CDR3 runs to 14 residues. J was trimmed by 3 bases and V by 8 bases; bases with no gene match: 6. In DNA, the CDR3 is TGTGCCAGCCGAAGACAGGGGGAGACAGATACGCAGTATTTT. Protein sequence: CASRRQGETDTQYF.

This chain uses TRBV7-9 with TRBJ2-7; 8 bases agree with TRBD1. The J segment lost 5 bases and the V segment lost 1 base, leaving 10 bases of the junction unmatched. This CDR3 spans 16 amino acids. From germline, CDR1 is SEHNR and CDR2 FQNEAQ (reference sequence). The CDR3 coding sequence is TGTGCCAGCAGCTTAGGACCTAGGACAGGGCAGGACGAGCAGTACTTC. Translating it yields CASSLGPRTGQDEQYF.

The V gene is TRBV7-2, the J gene TRBJ1-1, with TRBD1 as a possible D gene (5 bases). Trimming cost V 6 bases and J 7 bases, with 15 bases left between them. This CDR3 region has 13 residues. The V gene's germline CDR1 is SGHTA and CDR2 FQGNSA. The CDR3 nucleotides are TGTGCCAGCAGGAGAACCCTCGGGGGTGAAGCTTTCTTT. Translation gives CASRRTLGGEAFF.

This rearrangement joins TRBV27 to TRBJ2-6, with 11 bases lining up with TRBD1. Germline lookup yields CDR1 MNHEY and CDR2 SMNVEV (reference sequence). J lost 3 bases, V lost 3 bases, and 4 bases had no gene match. There are 17 residues in the CDR3. The CDR3 loop is CASSFRTGGNGANVLTF. CDR3 sequence (DNA): TGTGCCAGCAGTTTCCGGACAGGGGGCAATGGGGCCAACGTCCTGACTTTC.

Details on this clone: A much larger clone differs from this one at a single base, so this may be a read error. The J gene is TRBJ1-1, the V gene TRBV7-9, with D uncertain. This CDR3 spans 13 amino acids. The V end lost 0 bases, the J end lost 0 bases, and 2 bases lay between the germline ends. Germline loops: CDR1 SEHNR, CDR2 FQNEAQ (reference sequence). The CDR3 nucleotides read TGTGCCAGCAGCTTAGCCATGAACACTGAAGCTTTCTTT. Translated, it gives CASSLAMNTEAFF.

The chain uses TRBV18 and TRBJ1-5; a possible D gene is TRBD1 (6 bases). The V end was cut by 2 bases, the J end by 4 bases, with 12 bases between. Germline CDR1 is KGHSH and CDR2 is LQKENI. The CDR3 has 15 residues. The CDR3 loop reads CASSPNRDNNQPQHF. The CDR3 DNA follows: TGTGCCAGCTCACCAAATCGGGACAATAATCAGCCCCAGCATTTT.

The chain recombines TRBV28 with TRBJ2-1, with a tentative D call TRBD2 (5 bases). V was cut by 3 bases and J by 0 bases, with 9 bases left in between. The germline V gene encodes CDR1 MDHEN and CDR2 SYDVKM. The CDR3 runs to 15 residues. The CDR3 reads CASSFLASSYNEQFF. The CDR3 coding sequence is TGTGCCAGCAGTTTCTTAGCGAGCTCCTACAATGAGCAGTTCTTC. Combining the CDR3 with reference TRBV28 and TRBJ2-1 gives the whole variable domain DVKVTQSSRYLVKRTGEKVFLECVQDMDHENMFWYRQDPGLGLRLIYFSYDVKMKEKGDIPEGYSVSREKKERFSLILESASTNQTSMYLCASSFLASSYNEQFFGPGTRLTVL.

The chain recombines TRBV5-1 with TRBJ2-2, with TRBD2 matching over 8 bases. Trimming removed 0 bases from V and 1 base from J; junction bases left unmatched: 11. CDR3 length equals 19 residues. The germline gives CDR1 SGHRS, CDR2 YFSETQ. DNA for the CDR3: TGCGCCAGCAGCTTGGGGGCGGGAGGTCCGTTGGAGAACACCGGGGAGCTGTTTTTT. This gives the protein CASSLGAGGPLENTGELFF.

This chain links TRBV3-1 (or the pseudogene TRBV3-2) with TRBJ1-2; possibly TRBD1 for D (6 bases). From germline, CDR1 is LGHDT and CDR2 YNNKEL (reference sequence). The CDR3 has 12 residues. V gave up 10 bases and J gave up 8 bases, with 17 bases separating them. CDR3 DNA: TGTGCCACCGGGAGGGGGAGGGACGGCTACACCTTC. Encoded protein: CATGRGRDGYTF.

Only a few counts were recorded for this clone. The V and J genes are TRBV18 and TRBJ2-3; the D is unclear. This CDR3 is 14 amino acids long. CDR1 KGHSH and CDR2 LQKENI come from the germline V gene. V lost 3 bases, J lost 0 bases, and 7 bases lay in between. The DNA for the CDR3 is TGTGCCAGCTCACCGGGCCAGAGCACAGATACGCAGTATTTT. Residues: CASSPGQSTDTQYF.

The rearrangement uses TRBV15 and TRBJ2-7; possibly TRBD2 for D (7 bases). Germline assignment: CDR1 LNHNV and CDR2 YYDKDF (reference sequence). There are 16 residues in the CDR3. Deletions cut 6 bases from V and 0 bases from J, with 18 bases between. The CDR3 nucleotides read TGTGCCACCAGGCAAGGGGGGGGCGGGCCCTCCTACGAGCAGTACTTC. Protein: CATRQGGGGPSYEQYF.

This chain uses TRBV29-1 with TRBJ1-2, with 12 bases identical to TRBD1. CDR1 and CDR2 from the germline V gene are SQVTM and ANQGSEA. Trimming removed 7 bases from V and 0 bases from J; junction bases left unmatched: 6. The CDR3 runs 15 residues. The CDR3 DNA follows: TGCAGCGCTGGGGACAGGGGGCAGGCTAACTATGGCTACACCTTC. This gives the protein CSAGDRGQANYGYTF.